The rows below give T cell receptor beta chains drawn from one sample of a study of Ad26.COV2.S vaccination and SARS-CoV-2 variants. Repertoires were generated with immunoSEQ multiplex PCR, while TCRdb's copy carries only in-frame clones and drops some. The table includes about 250,000 clones, around 90% detected once. Sequenced material: peripheral blood, taken in a trial of Ad26.COV2.S vaccine versus placebo. The source is a person aged 18-65 years who received the Ad26.COV2.S COVID-19 vaccine or a placebo. The CDR3 runs from the conserved cysteine through the conserved F or W. Each record gives: D gene, J gene, clone size, V gene, CDR3 DNA, CDR3 protein. A D gene is named only where the DNA matches it firmly. Clone size is stated in some rows and not others, as once, few, many or a class when expanded.

d_call: NA
j_call: TRBJ1-1
clone_size: once
v_call: TRBV7-9
cdr3_nt: TGTGCCAGCAGCATCAGACCGAACACTGAAGCTTTCTTT
cdr3_aa: CASSIRPNTEAFF

d_call: NA
j_call: TRBJ2-2
clone_size: NA
v_call: TRBV2
cdr3_nt: TGTGCCAGCTCCCGCCGGACAGGTTCTTTTCGGGGAGGCACCGGGGAGCTGTTTTTT
cdr3_aa: CASSRRTGSFRGGTGELFF

d_call: NA
j_call: TRBJ1-1
clone_size: NA
v_call: TRBV7-9
cdr3_nt: TGTGCCAGCAGCGAGCAGGGGACTGAAGCTTTCTTT
cdr3_aa: CASSEQGTEAFF

d_call: NA
j_call: TRBJ2-3
clone_size: NA
v_call: TRBV29-1
cdr3_nt: TGCAGCGTTGAAGGCCTGGGGGGTTCAGATACGCAGTATTTT
cdr3_aa: CSVEGLGGSDTQYF

d_call: NA
j_call: TRBJ2-5
clone_size: NA
v_call: TRBV13
cdr3_nt: TGTGCCAGCAGCATTGGGACAGAGACCCAGTACTTC
cdr3_aa: CASSIGTETQYF

d_call: NA
j_call: TRBJ2-7
clone_size: NA
v_call: TRBV2
cdr3_nt: TGTGCCAGCGAGGCGGCCTCCTACGAGCAGTACTTC
cdr3_aa: CASEAASYEQYF

d_call: TRBD1
j_call: TRBJ1-2
clone_size: NA
v_call: TRBV3-1/TRBV3-2
cdr3_nt: TGTGCCAGCAGCCAACAGGGACAGCTATTTTATGGCTACACCTTC
cdr3_aa: CASSQQGQLFYGYTF

d_call: NA
j_call: TRBJ2-3
clone_size: once
v_call: TRBV7-9
cdr3_nt: TGTGCCAGCAGCCTCGAACAGGGAACAGATACGCAGTATTTT
cdr3_aa: CASSLEQGTDTQYF

d_call: TRBD2
j_call: TRBJ2-1
clone_size: NA
v_call: TRBV4-2
cdr3_nt: TGTGCCAGCAGCCAAGGACTAGCGGGAGCCCTCAATGAGCAGTTCTTC
cdr3_aa: CASSQGLAGALNEQFF

d_call: NA
j_call: TRBJ2-6
clone_size: NA
v_call: TRBV4-1
cdr3_nt: TGCGCCAGCAGCCAAGGATTCTCTGGGGCCAACGTCCTGACTTTC
cdr3_aa: CASSQGFSGANVLTF

d_call: NA
j_call: TRBJ2-2
clone_size: NA
v_call: TRBV3-1/TRBV3-2
cdr3_nt: TGTGCCAGCACCAGGGGGGCAAGAACCGGGGAGCTGTTTTTT
cdr3_aa: CASTRGARTGELFF

d_call: NA
j_call: TRBJ1-2
clone_size: NA
v_call: TRBV7-9
cdr3_nt: TGTGCCAGCAGTTTTCCATCAGGGCTAGGCTATGGCTACACCTTC
cdr3_aa: CASSFPSGLGYGYTF

d_call: NA
j_call: TRBJ2-4
clone_size: NA
v_call: TRBV18
cdr3_nt: TGTGCCAGCTCACCCAACCGCCTAGCCAAAAACATTCAGTACTTC
cdr3_aa: CASSPNRLAKNIQYF

d_call: NA
j_call: TRBJ1-2
clone_size: NA
v_call: TRBV7-8
cdr3_nt: TGTGCCAGCAGCTTCGACAGGAACTATGGCTACACCTTC
cdr3_aa: CASSFDRNYGYTF

d_call: NA
j_call: TRBJ2-3
clone_size: once
v_call: TRBV18
cdr3_nt: TGTGCCAGCTCACCATCAAAGCCTAGCACAGATACGCAGTATTTT
cdr3_aa: CASSPSKPSTDTQYF

d_call: TRBD2
j_call: TRBJ2-5
clone_size: NA
v_call: TRBV19
cdr3_nt: TGTGCCAGTAAGACTAGCGGGGCAACACAAGAGACCCAGTACTTC
cdr3_aa: CASKTSGATQETQYF

d_call: NA
j_call: TRBJ1-2
clone_size: NA
v_call: TRBV29-1
cdr3_nt: TGCAGCGTTCTTGCTGACGGCTACACCTTC
cdr3_aa: CSVLADGYTF

d_call: TRBD1
j_call: TRBJ1-1
clone_size: NA
v_call: TRBV19
cdr3_nt: TGTGCCAGTAGTATCTTCCAGGGGGCGGCTTTCTTT
cdr3_aa: CASSIFQGAAFF

d_call: TRBD2
j_call: TRBJ2-1
clone_size: once
v_call: TRBV4-2
cdr3_nt: TGTGCCAGCAGCCAACCGGGGACTAGTTTCAATGAGCAGTTCTTC
cdr3_aa: CASSQPGTSFNEQFF

d_call: NA
j_call: TRBJ2-1
clone_size: NA
v_call: TRBV2
cdr3_nt: TGTGCCAGCGCGAACCATATCTACTTCAATGAGCAGTTCTTC
cdr3_aa: CASANHIYFNEQFF

d_call: TRBD1
j_call: TRBJ2-2
clone_size: NA
v_call: TRBV6-2/TRBV6-3
cdr3_nt: TGTGCCAGCAGTTACTCTATCCGGGACAGGGTGACCACCGGGGAGCTGTTTTTT
cdr3_aa: CASSYSIRDRVTTGELFF

d_call: TRBD2
j_call: TRBJ2-2
clone_size: NA
v_call: TRBV6-6
cdr3_nt: TGTGCCAGCAGTTACCCGTGGGGGGGAGGCACCGGGGAGCTGTTTTTT
cdr3_aa: CASSYPWGGGTGELFF

d_call: TRBD1
j_call: TRBJ1-1
clone_size: NA
v_call: TRBV6-6
cdr3_nt: TGTGCCAGCAGTTATTCAGGGGGCAACACTGAAGCTTTCTTT
cdr3_aa: CASSYSGGNTEAFF

d_call: TRBD2
j_call: TRBJ2-5
clone_size: NA
v_call: TRBV24-1
cdr3_nt: TGTGCCACCAGTGATCAACCGGGACTAGCGGGGCCAGGGAACCAGTACTTC
cdr3_aa: CATSDQPGLAGPGNQYF

d_call: NA
j_call: TRBJ2-1
clone_size: few
v_call: TRBV7-9
cdr3_nt: TGTGCCAGCAGCTTAGCGATCGGGGCGGTAGAGCAGTTCTTC
cdr3_aa: CASSLAIGAVEQFF

d_call: NA
j_call: TRBJ2-2
clone_size: few
v_call: TRBV2
cdr3_nt: TGTGCCAGCAGTCCTCACACCGGGGAGCTGTTTTTT
cdr3_aa: CASSPHTGELFF

d_call: NA
j_call: TRBJ2-7
clone_size: few
v_call: TRBV27
cdr3_nt: TGTGCCAGCAAAGTAGGGCGCAACACCTTCTACGAGCAGTACTTC
cdr3_aa: CASKVGRNTFYEQYF

d_call: NA
j_call: TRBJ2-5
clone_size: NA
v_call: TRBV7-9
cdr3_nt: TGTGCCAGCAGCGAACCCCGGGAATTATACTTC
cdr3_aa: CASSEPRELYF

d_call: NA
j_call: TRBJ1-2
clone_size: NA
v_call: TRBV19
cdr3_nt: TGTGCCAGTAGTAACGGAGTCCTAAACTATGGCTACACCTTC
cdr3_aa: CASSNGVLNYGYTF

d_call: NA
j_call: TRBJ2-1
clone_size: NA
v_call: TRBV7-3
cdr3_nt: TGTGCCAGCAGCCAGACCCCAGGAAACAATGAGCAGTTCTTC
cdr3_aa: CASSQTPGNNEQFF

d_call: TRBD2
j_call: TRBJ2-1
clone_size: few
v_call: TRBV9
cdr3_nt: TGTGCCAGCAGCGAGGGCCCAGCGGGGAGCTCCTACAATGAGCAGTTCTTC
cdr3_aa: CASSEGPAGSSYNEQFF

d_call: TRBD2
j_call: TRBJ2-1
clone_size: NA
v_call: TRBV4-2
cdr3_nt: TGTGCCAGCAGCCAAGATACTAGCGGGATTCAGGCTGAGCAGTTCTTC
cdr3_aa: CASSQDTSGIQAEQFF

d_call: NA
j_call: TRBJ2-7
clone_size: NA
v_call: TRBV2
cdr3_nt: TGTGCCAGCGGTGGAGAGCAGTACTTC
cdr3_aa: CASGGEQYF